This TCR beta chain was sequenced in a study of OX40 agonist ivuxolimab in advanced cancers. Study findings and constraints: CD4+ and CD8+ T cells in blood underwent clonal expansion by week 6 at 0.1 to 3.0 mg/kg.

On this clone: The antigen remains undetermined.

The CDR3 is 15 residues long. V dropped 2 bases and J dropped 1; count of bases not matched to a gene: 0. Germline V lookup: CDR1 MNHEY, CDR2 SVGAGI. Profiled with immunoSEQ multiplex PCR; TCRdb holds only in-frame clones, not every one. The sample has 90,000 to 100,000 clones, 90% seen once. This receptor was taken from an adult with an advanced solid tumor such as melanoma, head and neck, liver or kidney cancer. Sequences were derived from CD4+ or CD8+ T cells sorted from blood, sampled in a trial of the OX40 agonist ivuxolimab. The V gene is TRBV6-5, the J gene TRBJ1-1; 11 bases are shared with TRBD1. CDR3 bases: TGTGCCAGCAGTTACGGACAGGGGGCGAACACTGAAGCTTTCTTT. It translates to CASSYGQGANTEAFF.